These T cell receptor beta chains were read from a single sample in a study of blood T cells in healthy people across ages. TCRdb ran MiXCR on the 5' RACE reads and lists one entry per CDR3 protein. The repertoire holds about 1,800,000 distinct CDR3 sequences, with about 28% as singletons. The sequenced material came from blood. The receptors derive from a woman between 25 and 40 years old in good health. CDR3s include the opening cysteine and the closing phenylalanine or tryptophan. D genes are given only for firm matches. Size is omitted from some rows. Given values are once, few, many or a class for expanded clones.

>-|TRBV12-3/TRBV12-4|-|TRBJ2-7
TGTGCCAGCAGCCCCGGGAGCGCCTACGAGCAGTACTTC
CASSPGSAYEQYF
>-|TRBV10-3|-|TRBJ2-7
TGTGCCATCCAGGAGCAGATCTCCTACGAGCAGTACTTC
CAIQEQISYEQYF
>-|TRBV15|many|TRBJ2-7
TGTGCCACCAGTAGCGAGCGGCAAGGGGCGCTTATCTACGAGCAGTACTTC
CATSSERQGALIYEQYF
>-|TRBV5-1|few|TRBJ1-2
TGCGCCAGCAGCTTGGATATAGGCTACTATGGCTACACCTTC
CASSLDIGYYGYTF
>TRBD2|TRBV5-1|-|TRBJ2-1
TGTGCCAGCCACGAGGGGACTAGCGGGAGCTGGGAGCAGTTCTTC
CASHEGTSGSWEQFF
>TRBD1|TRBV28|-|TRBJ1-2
TGTGCCAGCAGAACCGGGACAGGGCATGGCTACACCTTC
CASRTGTGHGYTF
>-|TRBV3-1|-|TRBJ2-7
TGTGCCAGCAGCCAAGTTTCGAGCCCCGAGCAGTACTTC
CASSQVSSPEQYF
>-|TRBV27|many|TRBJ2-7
TGTGCCAGCAGTGCCGCGAGGGGGAGGGGTTACGAGCAGTACTTC
CASSAARGRGYEQYF
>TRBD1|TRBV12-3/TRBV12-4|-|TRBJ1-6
TGTGCCAGCAGTGGTCGACAGGGGCCATTACCTTCTTCACCCCTCCACTTT
CASSGRQGPLPSSPLHF
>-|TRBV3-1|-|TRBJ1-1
TGTGCCAGCAGCCCCCACGGCACTGAAGCTTTCTTT
CASSPHGTEAFF
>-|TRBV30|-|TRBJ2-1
TGTGCCTGGAGCATCCCCCCCAATGAGCAGTTCTTC
CAWSIPPNEQFF
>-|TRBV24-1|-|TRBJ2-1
TGTGCCACCAGTGTTCTGGAGTTCGGGGAGCAGTTCTTC
CATSVLEFGEQFF
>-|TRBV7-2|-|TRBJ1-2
TGTGCCAGCAGCTTAGACACTACGACTAACTATGGCTACACCTTC
CASSLDTTTNYGYTF
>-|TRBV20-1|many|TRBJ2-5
TGCAGCGGTGAAGTTCAAGAGACCCAGTACTTC
CSGEVQETQYF
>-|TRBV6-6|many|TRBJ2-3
TGTGCCAGCAGTGCCTATGATCGAGAAGATACGCAGTATTTT
CASSAYDREDTQYF
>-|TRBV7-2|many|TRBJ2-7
TGTGCCAGCAAGTTCGGACCGGGTGCCTACGAGCAGTACTTC
CASKFGPGAYEQYF
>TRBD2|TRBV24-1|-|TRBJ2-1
TGTGCCACCAGTGACCACGGTAGCGGGAATAGTGAGCAGTTCTTC
CATSDHGSGNSEQFF
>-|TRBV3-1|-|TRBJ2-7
TGTGCCAGCAGCCCGCGAGCGCTCCCAGACGAGCAGTACTTC
CASSPRALPDEQYF
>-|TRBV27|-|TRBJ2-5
TGTGCCAGCAGTTGGGGAATGGGAGAGACCCAGTACTTC
CASSWGMGETQYF
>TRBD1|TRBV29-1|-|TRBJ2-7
TGCAGCGTGGCTCACGGGACAGGGGGCTCCTACGAGCAGTACTTC
CSVAHGTGGSYEQYF
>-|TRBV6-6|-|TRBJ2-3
TGTGCCAGCAGTTACGTGGTGGCAGATACGCAGTATTTT
CASSYVVADTQYF
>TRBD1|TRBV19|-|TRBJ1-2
TGTGCCAGTAGGACAGGGGGCGTAGCGATTGGCTACACCTTC
CASRTGGVAIGYTF
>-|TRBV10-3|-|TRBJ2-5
TGTGCCATCAGTGAGTCGGCACTAGCTAGGGGGGCCCAGGAGACCCAGTACTTC
CAISESALARGAQETQYF
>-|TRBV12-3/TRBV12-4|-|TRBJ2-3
TGTGCCAGCAGTTTCGGAGACATACCAGATACGCAGTATTTT
CASSFGDIPDTQYF
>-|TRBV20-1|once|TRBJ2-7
TGCAGTGCTCAGGAGGGGTGGGAGGCCCAGTACTTC
CSAQEGWEAQYF
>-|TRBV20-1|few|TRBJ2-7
TGCACCGTCCGGGGCCCCTACGAGCAGTACTTC
CTVRGPYEQYF
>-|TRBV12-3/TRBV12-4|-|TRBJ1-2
TGTGCCAGCAGTTTGAGGGAAGGCTATGGCTACACCTTC
CASSLREGYGYTF
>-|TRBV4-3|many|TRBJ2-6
TGCGCCAGCAGCCGAGACAGGAGCTCTGGGGCCAACGTCCTGACTTTC
CASSRDRSSGANVLTF
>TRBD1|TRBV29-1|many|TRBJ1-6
TGCAGCGTTGAAGGGGACAGGGAGAATTCACCCCTCCACTTT
CSVEGDRENSPLHF
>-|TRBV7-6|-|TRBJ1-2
TGTGCCAGCAGCCCCGTCCGGGATGTGGGCTACACCTTC
CASSPVRDVGYTF
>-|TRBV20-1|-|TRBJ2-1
TGCAGTGCGGAAGGGAGCGGTTACAATGAGCAGTTCTTC
CSAEGSGYNEQFF
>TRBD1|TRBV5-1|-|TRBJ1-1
TGCGCCAGCACTCATACTGGGACAGGGGACTACACTGAAGCTTTCTTT
CASTHTGTGDYTEAFF
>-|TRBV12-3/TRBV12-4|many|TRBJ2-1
TGTGCCAGCAGTTTCGGGGGCGGAGGGCAGTTCTTC
CASSFGGGGQFF
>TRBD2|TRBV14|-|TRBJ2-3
TGTGCCAGCAGCCAAGTCAAGCTAGCGGGGACCACAGATACGCAGTATTTT
CASSQVKLAGTTDTQYF
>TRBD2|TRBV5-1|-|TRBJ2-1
TGCGCCAGCGGGACTAGTGAGCAGTTCTTC
CASGTSEQFF
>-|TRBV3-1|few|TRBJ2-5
TGTGCCAGCAGCCAAGTAGGACCACAAGAGACCCAGTACTTC
CASSQVGPQETQYF
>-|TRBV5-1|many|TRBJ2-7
TGTGCCAGCAGCTTAGAAGGCGAGCAGTACTTC
CASSLEGEQYF
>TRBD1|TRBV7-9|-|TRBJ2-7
TGTGCCAGCAGAGAGACAGGGTTGGGCGAGCAGTACTTC
CASRETGLGEQYF
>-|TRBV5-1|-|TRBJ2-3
TGCGCCAGCACAAGGGGACTTCATGCAGAGTCCCTCGCAGATACGCAGTATTTT
CASTRGLHAESLADTQYF
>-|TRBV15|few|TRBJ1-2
TGTGCCACCAGCGGGGGGGCTAACTATGGCTACACCTTC
CATSGGANYGYTF
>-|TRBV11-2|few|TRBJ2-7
TGTGCCAGCAGCCCCCGATATGGGGTCGGCTACGAGCAGTACTTC
CASSPRYGVGYEQYF
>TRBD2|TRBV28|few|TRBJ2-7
TGTGCCAGCAGGGTCCGGGGGGCCTACGAGCAGTACTTC
CASRVRGAYEQYF
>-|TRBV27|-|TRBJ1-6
TGTGCCAGCAAGCGAAGTGAGTCACCCCTCCACTTT
CASKRSESPLHF
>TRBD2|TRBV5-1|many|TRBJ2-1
TGCGCCAGCAGCTTGCAAGCGGGAGTCCAGAATGAGCAGTTCTTC
CASSLQAGVQNEQFF
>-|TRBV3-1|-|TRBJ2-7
TGTGCCAGCAGCCTCCTCAGGGCCCAGCAGTACTTC
CASSLLRAQQYF
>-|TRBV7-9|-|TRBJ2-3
TGTGCCAGCAGCTTAGGCAGTTGGGATACGCAGTATTTT
CASSLGSWDTQYF